This TCR beta chain was recorded in a study of blood T cell repertoires in COVID-19. Study context: Some COVID-19 samples were acute and others convalescent; all came from the United States, Italy and Spain. The analysed material was cDNA or gDNA that came from T cells, B-cell-depleted T cells, or PBMCs.

Germline loops: CDR1 MDHEN, CDR2 SYDVKM. J gave up 5 bases and V 7 bases, and 10 bases lay outside the gene matches. The CDR3 is 15 residues long. In the original workflow: Quantification of nucleated cells was approximated via reference gene primer amplification. Profiled with immunoSEQ multiplex PCR; TCRdb holds only in-frame clones, not every one. The V and J calls and clone size were taken over from that table, and D and trimming were inferred from the DNA. The sample has 55,000 to 85,000 clones, approximately 80% seen once; the top ten hold around 0.91%. Sequenced material: peripheral blood. The chain has TRBV28 and TRBJ2-3; 9 bases line up with TRBD2. This sequence was found in a woman in her sixties or seventies with acute or convalescent COVID-19. In DNA form, the CDR3 reads TGTGCCAGCACCTTTGGGGGCGGGAGGGTAGATACGCAGTATTTT. This translates into CASTFGGGRVDTQYF.